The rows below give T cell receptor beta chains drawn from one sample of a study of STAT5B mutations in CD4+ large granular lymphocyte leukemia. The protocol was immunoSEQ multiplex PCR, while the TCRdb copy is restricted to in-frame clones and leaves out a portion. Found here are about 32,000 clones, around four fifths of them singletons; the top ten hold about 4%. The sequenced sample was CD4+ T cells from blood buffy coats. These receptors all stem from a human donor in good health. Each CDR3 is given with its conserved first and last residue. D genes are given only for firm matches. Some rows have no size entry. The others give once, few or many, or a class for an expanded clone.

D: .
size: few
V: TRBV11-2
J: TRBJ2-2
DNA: TGTGCCAGCAGACAATTAAGAGCGTCGAACACCGGGGAGCTGTTTTTT
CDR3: CASRQLRASNTGELFF

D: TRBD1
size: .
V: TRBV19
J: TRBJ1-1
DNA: TGTGCCAGTAGTAGCCCCTGGGACAGGGGGTTTGTCGGTGAAGCTTTCTTT
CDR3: CASSSPWDRGFVGEAFF

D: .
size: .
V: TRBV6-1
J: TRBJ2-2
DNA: TGTGCCAGCAGTGAACAGCCCCACACCGGGGAGCTGTTTTTT
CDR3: CASSEQPHTGELFF

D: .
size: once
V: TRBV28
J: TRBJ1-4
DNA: TGTGCCAGCGGGGCGGGGGGCACAACTAATGAAAAACTGTTTTTT
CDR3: CASGAGGTTNEKLFF

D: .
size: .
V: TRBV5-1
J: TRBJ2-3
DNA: TGCGCCAGCAGCTGGCGTCAGAGCCTTATAGATACGCAGTATTTT
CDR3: CASSWRQSLIDTQYF

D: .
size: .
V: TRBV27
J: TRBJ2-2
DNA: TGTGCCAGCAGAAAACCGAACACCGGGGAGCTGTTTTTT
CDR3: CASRKPNTGELFF

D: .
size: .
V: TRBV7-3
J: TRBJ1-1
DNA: TGTGCCAGCAGACGACAGTTGGACACTGAAGCTTTCTTT
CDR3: CASRRQLDTEAFF

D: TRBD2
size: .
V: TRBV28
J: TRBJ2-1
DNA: TGTGCCAGCCGAATTGGGACTAGCGGCTACAATGAGCAGTTCTTC
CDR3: CASRIGTSGYNEQFF

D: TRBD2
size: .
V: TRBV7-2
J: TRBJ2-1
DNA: TGTGCCAGCAGCTTAGAAGGGACTAGCGGGAGGTTCTACAATGAGCAGTTCTTC
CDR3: CASSLEGTSGRFYNEQFF

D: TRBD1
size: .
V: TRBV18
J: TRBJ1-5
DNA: TGTGCCAGCTCACGAACGAACACAGGGGCTAATCAGCCCCAGCATTTT
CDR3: CASSRTNTGANQPQHF

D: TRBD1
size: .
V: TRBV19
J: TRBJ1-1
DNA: TGTGCCAGTAGTCCCCGGGACAGGCGGGGCACTGAAGCTTTCTTT
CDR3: CASSPRDRRGTEAFF

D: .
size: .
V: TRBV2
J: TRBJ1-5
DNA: TGTGCCAGCAGTGAACATCAGGCAAATCAGCCCCAGCATTTT
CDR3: CASSEHQANQPQHF

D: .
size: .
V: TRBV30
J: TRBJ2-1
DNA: TGTGCCTGGAGTACGGGAGTTAATGAGCAGTTCTTC
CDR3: CAWSTGVNEQFF

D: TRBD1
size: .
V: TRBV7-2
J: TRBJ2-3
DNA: TGTGCACTAAAGCGTGGACAGGGTTGGAGCGATACGCAGTATTTT
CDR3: CALKRGQGWSDTQYF

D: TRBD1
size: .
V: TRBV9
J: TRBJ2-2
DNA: TGTGCCAGCAGCGTGCGACAGGGGGCTTATACCGGGGAGCTGTTTTTT
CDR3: CASSVRQGAYTGELFF

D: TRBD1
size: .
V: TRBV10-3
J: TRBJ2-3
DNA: TGTGCCATCAGTGAGTCCTCGGGACAGGGGGCAGGCACAGATACGCAGTATTTT
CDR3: CAISESSGQGAGTDTQYF

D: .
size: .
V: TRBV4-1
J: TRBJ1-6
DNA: TGCGCCAGCAGCCTCGATCCTACCAGTTCACCCCTCCACTTT
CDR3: CASSLDPTSSPLHF

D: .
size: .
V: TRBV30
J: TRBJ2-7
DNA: TGTGCCTGTCAAGAGACCTACGAGCAGTACTTC
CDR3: CACQETYEQYF

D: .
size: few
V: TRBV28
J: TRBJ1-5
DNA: TGTGCCAGCAGCATACCCTACAGAGGGAGTCAGCCCCAGCATTTT
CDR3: CASSIPYRGSQPQHF

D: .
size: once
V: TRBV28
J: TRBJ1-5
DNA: TGTGCCAGCAGAACGGTAGGGGCGGGAAATCAGCCCCAGCATTTT
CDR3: CASRTVGAGNQPQHF

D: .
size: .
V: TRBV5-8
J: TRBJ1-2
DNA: TGTGCCAGCAGCTCCGGACAGACCTATGGCTACACCTTC
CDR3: CASSSGQTYGYTF

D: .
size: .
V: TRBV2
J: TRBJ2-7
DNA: TGTGCCAGCAGACCCGGACAGCTTCTAGCCGCCTCCTACGAGCAGTACTTC
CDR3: CASRPGQLLAASYEQYF

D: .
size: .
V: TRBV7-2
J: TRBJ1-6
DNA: TGTGCCAGCAGGGGAGGGCCGCCCAGCTCCTATAATTCACCCCTCCACTTT
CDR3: CASRGGPPSSYNSPLHF

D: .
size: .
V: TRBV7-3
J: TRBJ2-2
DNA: TGTGCCAGCAGCCCCATGGCGGCGAACACCGGGGAGCTGTTTTTT
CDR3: CASSPMAANTGELFF

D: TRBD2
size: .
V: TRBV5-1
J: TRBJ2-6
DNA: TGCGCCAGCATTCCGGGACTACATATCTCTGGGGCCAACGTCCTGACTTTC
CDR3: CASIPGLHISGANVLTF

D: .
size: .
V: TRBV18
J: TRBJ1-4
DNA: TGTGCCAGCTCAACCGATACGGGTACTAATGAAAAACTGTTTTTT
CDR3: CASSTDTGTNEKLFF

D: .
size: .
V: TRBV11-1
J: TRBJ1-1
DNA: TGTGCCAGCAGCTTAGATCGACGGGAGAACACTGAAGCTTTCTTT
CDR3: CASSLDRRENTEAFF

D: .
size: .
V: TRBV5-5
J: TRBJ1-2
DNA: TGTGCCAGCAGCTTGGCTTCTGGGATCTATGGCTACACCTTC
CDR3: CASSLASGIYGYTF

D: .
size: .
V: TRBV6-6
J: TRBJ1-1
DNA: TGTGCCAGCAGTTACGGGGGGGCCCCCGGAGGTACTGAAGCTTTCTTT
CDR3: CASSYGGAPGGTEAFF

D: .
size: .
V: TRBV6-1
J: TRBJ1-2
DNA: TGTGCCAGCAGTGAAGCGGGACCGAGCTATGGCTACACCTTC
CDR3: CASSEAGPSYGYTF

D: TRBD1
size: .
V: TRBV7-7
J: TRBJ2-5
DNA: TGTGCCAGCAGCTTAGCTCAGGGGGTAAAGACCCAGTACTTC
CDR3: CASSLAQGVKTQYF

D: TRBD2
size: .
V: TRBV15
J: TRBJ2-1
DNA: TGTGCCACCAGCAGAGTAGCGGGCTTTACCCTTTACAATGAGCAGTTCTTC
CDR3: CATSRVAGFTLYNEQFF

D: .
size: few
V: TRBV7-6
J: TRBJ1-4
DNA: TGTGCCAGCAGCTTACTGGGCTTGGAAGATAATGAAAAACTGTTTTTT
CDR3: CASSLLGLEDNEKLFF

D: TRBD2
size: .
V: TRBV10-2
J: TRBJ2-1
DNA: TGCGCCAGCTCCCGGACTAGCGGGGCCTCCTACAATGAGCAGTTCTTC
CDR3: CASSRTSGASYNEQFF

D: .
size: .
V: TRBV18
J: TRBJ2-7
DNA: TGTGCCAGCTCACCATTCGACAACTCCTACGAGCAGTACTTC
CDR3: CASSPFDNSYEQYF

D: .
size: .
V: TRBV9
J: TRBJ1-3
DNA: TGTGCCAGCAGCGCCCAGGCTGAAGGAAACACCATATATTTT
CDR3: CASSAQAEGNTIYF

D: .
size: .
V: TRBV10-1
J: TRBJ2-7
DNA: TGCGCCAGCAGTGAGAGATTAGGTCACGAGCAGTACTTC
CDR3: CASSERLGHEQYF

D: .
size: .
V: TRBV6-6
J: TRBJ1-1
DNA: TGTGCCAGCAGCGCACTCGCAGGGAACACTGAAGCTTTCTTT
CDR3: CASSALAGNTEAFF

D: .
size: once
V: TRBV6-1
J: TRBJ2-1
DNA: TGTGCCAGCAGGGATGTACCATTATACAATGAGCAGTTCTTC
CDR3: CASRDVPLYNEQFF

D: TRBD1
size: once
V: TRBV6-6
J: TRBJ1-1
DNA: TGTGCCAGCAGTTACCCTGGGCGGACAGGGAGGACTGAAGCTTTCTTT
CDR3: CASSYPGRTGRTEAFF

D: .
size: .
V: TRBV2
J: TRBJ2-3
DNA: TGTGCCAGCAGTGAATACCAAAACACAGATACGCAGTATTTT
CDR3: CASSEYQNTDTQYF

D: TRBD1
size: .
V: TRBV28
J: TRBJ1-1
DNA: TGTGCCAGCAGTTTAGACAGGGGGAACACTGAAGCTTTCTTT
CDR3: CASSLDRGNTEAFF

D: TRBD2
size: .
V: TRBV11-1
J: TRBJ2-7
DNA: TGTGCCAGCAGCCCTACGACCGGGACTAGCCTATCCTACGAGCAGTACTTC
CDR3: CASSPTTGTSLSYEQYF

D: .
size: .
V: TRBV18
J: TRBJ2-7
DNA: TGTGCCAGCTCACCATCCGAGCTCCGCTACGAGCAGTACTTC
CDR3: CASSPSELRYEQYF

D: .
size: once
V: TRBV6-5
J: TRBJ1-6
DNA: TGTGCCAGCAGTTCCGATAGGGGGTCACCCCTCCACTTT
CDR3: CASSSDRGSPLHF

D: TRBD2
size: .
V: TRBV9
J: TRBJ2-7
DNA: TGTGCCAGCAGCCCCACCATTAGCGGGCACCTCTACGAGCAGTACTTC
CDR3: CASSPTISGHLYEQYF

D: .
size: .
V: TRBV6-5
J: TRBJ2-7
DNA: TGTGCCAGCAGTTACGACACGGGACTCCCCTACGAGCAGTACTTC
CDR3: CASSYDTGLPYEQYF

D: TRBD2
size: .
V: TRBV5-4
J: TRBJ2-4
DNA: TGTGCCAGCAGCTCGCGACTAGCGGGAAACATTCAGTACTTC
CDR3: CASSSRLAGNIQYF